The following is a T cell receptor (beta chain) sequence with its context. The antigen is unknown. Germline loops: CDR1 MNHNS, CDR2 SASEGT. The CDR3 consists of 15 residues. V lost 5 bases and J lost 3; bases outside the gene matches: 9. This sample was included in a study of cytomegalovirus exposure and HLA in healthy donors. The wider study: Earlier findings included some 120 million unique TCR beta sequences obtained from 150 million to 200 million T cells.

Use of 60 Vbeta and 13 Jbeta primers characterized the PCR. Profiled with immunoSEQ multiplex PCR; TCRdb holds only in-frame clones, not every one. The sample consists of approximately 81,000 clones, 77% of them appearing once. The study's findings and limits: The listing of 150 to 200 TCR beta chains classed them as cytomegalovirus-associated. No immune exposure information besides CMV serostatus was available.

This chain links TRBV6-1 with TRBJ2-7; 8 bases are shared with TRBD1. The sequenced material came from PBMCs. The sequence came from a man in his fifties or sixties in good health and CMV-seropositive. The DNA for the CDR3 is TGTGCCAGCAGTTCTCCCTCCGGGACAGGCTACGAGCAGTACTTC. Its translation: CASSSPSGTGYEQYF.